This TCR beta chain was sequenced for a study of blood T cell repertoires in COVID-19. Looking at the study overall: T cells, B-cell-depleted T cells, or PBMCs supplied cDNA or gDNA.

TCRdb keeps only in-frame clones here, not all; method: immunoSEQ multiplex PCR. The top ten clones hold 2.5% to 3.5% of a sample with about 400,000 clones, 87% of them seen once. Germline trimming cut 10 bases from V and 7 bases from J; bases unmatched to any gene: 13. The CDR3 totals 13 residues. CDR1 is LNHDA, CDR2 SQIVND, per germline (reference sequence). Participants reported their clinical history, and cohort assignment relied on those reports. Material for sequencing was PBMCs or T cells enriched from blood (not recorded which). This chain connects TRBV19 to TRBJ2-7; 7 positions agree with TRBD1. The TCR was taken from a woman in her twenties or thirties who had recovered from COVID-19. The chain's CDR3 is CATSKTGWLEQYF. CDR3 coding DNA: TGTGCCACCTCGAAGACAGGGTGGCTGGAGCAGTACTTC.